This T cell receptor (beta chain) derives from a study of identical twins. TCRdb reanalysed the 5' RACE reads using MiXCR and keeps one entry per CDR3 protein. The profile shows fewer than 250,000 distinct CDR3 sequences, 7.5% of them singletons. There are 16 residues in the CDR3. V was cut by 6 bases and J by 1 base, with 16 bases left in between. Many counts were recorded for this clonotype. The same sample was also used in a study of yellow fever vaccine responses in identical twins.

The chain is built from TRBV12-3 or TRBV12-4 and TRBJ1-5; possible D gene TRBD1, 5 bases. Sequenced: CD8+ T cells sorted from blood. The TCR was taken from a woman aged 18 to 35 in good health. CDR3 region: CASRSDQGGSNQPQHF. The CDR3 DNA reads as TGTGCCAGCAGATCAGATCAGGGTGGGAGCAATCAGCCCCAGCATTTT.